This T cell receptor beta chain derives from a study of CD8+CD57+ T cells in acquired aplastic anemia. Study context: Recorded DNA amounts for sorted CD4+ and CD8+ cells had an average of around 3.4 ug.

Trimming removed 7 bases from V and 5 bases from J, with 18 bases in between. Looked up from germline, CDR1 is SGHRS and CDR2 is YFSETQ. CDR3 length: 14 amino acids. This clonotype came up many times. CDR3 and TCR beta VDJ profiling relied on a genomic DNA template. TCRdb re-called the reads through MiXCR, storing one row per CDR3 protein. The data hold about 150,000 distinct CDR3 sequences, with about 54% observed a single time. Only patients with CD8+CD57+ cell expansion on flow cytometry were chosen for sequencing. Each of the patients presented with severe acquired aplastic anemia. Sequencing used sorted CD4+, CD8+, or CD8+CD57+ T cells (not recorded which) from PBMCs. This chain links TRBV5-1 with TRBJ1-1, with D hard to call. The receptor comes from a human donor with aplastic anemia. The CDR3 region has the DNA TGCGCCAGCCACGGAGGCGGAGGAGGGACTGAAGCTTTCTTT. Translation: CASHGGGGGTEAFF.